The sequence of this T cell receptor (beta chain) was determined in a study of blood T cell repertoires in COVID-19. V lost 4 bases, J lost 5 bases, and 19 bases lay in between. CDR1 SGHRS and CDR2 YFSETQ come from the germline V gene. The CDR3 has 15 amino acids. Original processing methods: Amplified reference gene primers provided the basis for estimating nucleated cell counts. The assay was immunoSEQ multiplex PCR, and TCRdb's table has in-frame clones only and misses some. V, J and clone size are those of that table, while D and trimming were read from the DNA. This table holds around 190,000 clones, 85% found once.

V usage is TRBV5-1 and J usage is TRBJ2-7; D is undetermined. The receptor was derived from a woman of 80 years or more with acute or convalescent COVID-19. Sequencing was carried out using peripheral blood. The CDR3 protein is CASSPLRPSRDEQYF. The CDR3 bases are TGCGCCAGCAGCCCCCTTCGACCATCACGGGACGAGCAGTACTTC.